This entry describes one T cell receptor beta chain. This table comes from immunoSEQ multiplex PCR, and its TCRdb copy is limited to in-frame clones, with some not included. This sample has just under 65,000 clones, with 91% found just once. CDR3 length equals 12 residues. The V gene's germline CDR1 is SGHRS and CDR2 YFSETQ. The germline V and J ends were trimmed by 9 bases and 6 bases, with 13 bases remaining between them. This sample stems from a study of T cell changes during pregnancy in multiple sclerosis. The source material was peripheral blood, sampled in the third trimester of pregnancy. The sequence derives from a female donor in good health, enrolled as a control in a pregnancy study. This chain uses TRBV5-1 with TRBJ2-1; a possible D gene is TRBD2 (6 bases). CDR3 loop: CATSVGGNEQFF. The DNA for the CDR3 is TGCGCCACTTCTGTCGGGGGCAATGAGCAGTTCTTC.